This TCR beta chain was recorded in a study of cytomegalovirus exposure and HLA in healthy donors. With respect to this clone: What it binds is not known.

Overall study findings and caveats: Several of the most significant clusters appeared linked to common viral pathogens, based on a later analysis.

The V segment lost 7 bases and the J segment 0 bases; nucleotides outside the gene matches: 3. Germline V gene lookup returns CDR1 MGHDK and CDR2 SYGVNS. The CDR3 runs to 13 residues. Donors counted as nominally healthy when sampled, yet unrecorded immune exposures were likely. The PCR contained 60 Vbeta and 13 Jbeta primers. The repertoire was sequenced with immunoSEQ multiplex PCR; TCRdb's copy has only in-frame clones and lacks some. The sample features roughly 77,000 clones, with roughly 4.8% in its top ten. J is TRBJ2-7 and V is TRBV25-1, with TRBD1 matching over 7 bases. This TCR was sampled from a young man in good health and CMV-seronegative. Sequencing was carried out using PBMCs. The CDR3: CASMGQSSYEQYF. The CDR3 DNA reads as TGTGCCAGCATGGGACAGAGCTCCTACGAGCAGTACTTC.